This T cell receptor beta chain is from a study of blood T cells in healthy people across ages. A J-beta primer mix and a sample-barcoded 5' primer were used in a second PCR of roughly 6 to 11 cycles. TCRdb passed the 5' RACE reads through MiXCR, listing each CDR3 protein once. The table has nearly 800,000 distinct CDR3 sequences, roughly 50% seen once. To note about this clonotype: Its antigen remains unidentified.

Study-wide results and caveats: Diversity was estimated from one million T cells, and these estimates were considered underestimates.

The length of the CDR3 is 16 residues. The germline V gene encodes CDR1 SGHTA and CDR2 FQGTGA. The J segment lost 7 bases and the V segment lost 5 bases, leaving 12 bases of the junction unmatched. The V and J genes are TRBV7-3 and TRBJ2-1; 9 nucleotides line up with TRBD1. This TCR was sampled from a man aged 40-55 years in good health. The sequenced sample was blood. CDR3 region: CASSQLPGQGTNEQFF. In nucleotides, the CDR3 is TGTGCCAGCAGCCAACTGCCGGGACAGGGTACGAATGAGCAGTTCTTC.